This TCR beta chain was sequenced in a study of blood T cell repertoires in COVID-19. Study-wide context: T cells, B-cell-depleted T cells, or PBMCs supplied cDNA or gDNA.

Individuals drawn from some 25 US areas were roughly 18 to 89 years old. Clinical history reported by participants formed the basis on which cohorts were assigned. Authors' processing steps: How many nucleated cells were present was estimated from reference gene primer amplification. TCRdb keeps only in-frame clones here, not all; method: immunoSEQ multiplex PCR. V, J and clone size are those of that table, while D and trimming were read from the DNA. The sample carries roughly 220,000 clones, around nine tenths recorded once. The sequencing input was PBMCs or T cells enriched from blood (not recorded which). The sequence came from a woman aged 45-60 years with acute COVID-19.

CDR3 sequence: CASSEGGSTGELFF. Here the CDR3 DNA reads TGTGCCAGCAGTGAAGGCGGGAGCACCGGGGAGCTGTTTTTT. The V call is TRBV2, the J call TRBJ2-2, with 7 bases aligning to TRBD2. The junction had 0 bases not matched to a gene; V was cut back by 1 base and J by 4 bases. This CDR3 has 14 residues. The germline gives CDR1 SNHLY, CDR2 FYNNEI.